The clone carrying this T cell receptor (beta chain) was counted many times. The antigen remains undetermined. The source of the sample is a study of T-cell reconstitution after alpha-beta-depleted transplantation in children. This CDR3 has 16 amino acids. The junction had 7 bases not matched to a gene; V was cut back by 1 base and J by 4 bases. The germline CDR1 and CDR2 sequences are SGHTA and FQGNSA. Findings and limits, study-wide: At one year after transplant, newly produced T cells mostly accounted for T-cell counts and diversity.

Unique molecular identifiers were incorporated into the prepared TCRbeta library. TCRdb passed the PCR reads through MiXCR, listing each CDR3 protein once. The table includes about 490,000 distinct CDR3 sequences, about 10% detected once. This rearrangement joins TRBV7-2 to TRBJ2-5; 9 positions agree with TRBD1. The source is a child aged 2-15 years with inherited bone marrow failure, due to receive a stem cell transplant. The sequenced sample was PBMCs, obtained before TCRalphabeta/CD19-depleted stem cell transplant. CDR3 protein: CASSLGGTGGRETQYF. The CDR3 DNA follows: TGTGCCAGCAGCTTAGGGGGCACAGGGGGCAGAGAGACCCAGTACTTC.